The 17 T cell receptor beta chains below come from one sample, sequenced in a study of spatial heterogeneity in lung cancer. TCRdb re-analysed the 5' RACE reads in MiXCR, keeping a single row per CDR3 protein. Among roughly 34,000 distinct CDR3 sequences listed, more than 6.5% were seen once. The time point: blood at routine non-recurrence follow-up after resection. The material sequenced was PBMCs, taken at follow-up. These receptors all stem from a male donor with early-stage non-small cell lung cancer.

This clonotype was seen many times. V is TRBV18 and J is TRBJ2-1; D is possibly TRBD1 (5 bases). Germline assignment: CDR1 KGHSH and CDR2 LQKENI. CDR3 length equals 15 residues. V lost 7 bases, J lost 0 bases, and 13 bases lay in between. The CDR3 region has the DNA TGTGCCAGCTGCCTAGACAGTCCCTCCTACAATGAGCAGTTCTTC. Encoded protein: CASCLDSPSYNEQFF.

The table lists this clonotype with a few counts. This chain joins TRBV10-3 and TRBJ1-2; no firm D call. The germline V gene has CDR1 ENHRY and CDR2 SYGVKD. There are 12 residues in the CDR3. V was clipped by 2 bases and J by 3 bases, with 4 bases between them. CDR3 in DNA: TGTGCCATCAGTGAGGAAGACTATGGCTACACCTTC. Translation: CAISEEDYGYTF.

The sample holds many counts of this clonotype. CDR3 sequence reads: CASRDRTGGQETQYF. In DNA form, the CDR3 reads TGCGCCAGCAGAGACCGAACAGGGGGACAAGAGACCCAGTACTTC. This chain uses TRBV5-1 with TRBJ2-5; 8 bases are a match to TRBD1. This CDR3 contains 15 residues. Losses at the gene ends were 5 bases for V and 2 bases for J; bases not matched to a gene: 8. Per germline, CDR1 SGHRS and CDR2 YFSETQ. The complete variable domain, with remaining parts taken from reference TRBV5-1 and TRBJ2-5, reads KAGVTQTPRYLIKTRGQQVTLSCSPISGHRSVSWYQQTPGQGLQFLFEYFSETQRNKGNFPGRFSGRQFSNSRSEMNVSTLELGDSALYLCASRDRTGGQETQYFGPGTRLLVL.

This clonotype was recorded at least ten times. This rearrangement joins TRBV7-3 to TRBJ2-1; 8 nucleotides line up with TRBD2. The CDR3 extends over 16 amino acids. The germline V gene has CDR1 SGHTA and CDR2 FQGTGA. Trimming cost V 5 bases and J 1 base; bases outside gene matches: 7. CDR3 residues: CASSPLTSASYNEQFF. In DNA form, the CDR3 reads TGTGCCAGCAGCCCGCTGACTAGCGCTTCCTACAATGAGCAGTTCTTC.

This clonotype was detected many times. The chain couples TRBV19 to TRBJ2-3, with D tentatively TRBD1 or TRBD2 (5 bases each). The germline V gene encodes CDR1 LNHDA and CDR2 SQIVND (reference sequence). Trimming cost V 8 bases and J 2 bases, with 17 bases left between them. This CDR3 has 15 amino acids. CDR3 in DNA: TGTGCCAGTGGTGAGATCGGGACCTACACAGATACGCAGTATTTT. Protein: CASGEIGTYTDTQYF.

This clonotype was seen many times. The rearrangement uses TRBV9 and TRBJ2-1; TRBD1 is a possible D gene (6 bases). The CDR3 loop spans 16 amino acids. The germline gives CDR1 SGDLS, CDR2 YYNGEE. V lost 0 bases and J 6 bases, leaving 16 bases between the germline ends. Written as DNA, the CDR3 is TGTGCCAGCAGCGTAGTCTCGGGGCCAGGGGTCAATGAGCAGTTCTTC. Translation: CASSVVSGPGVNEQFF.

This clonotype was recorded only once. The chain is built from TRBV9 and TRBJ2-1, with 9 bases lining up with TRBD2. The V gene's germline CDR1 is SGDLS and CDR2 YYNGEE. Losses at the gene ends were 4 bases for V and 7 bases for J; bases not matched to a gene: 9. CDR3 size: 15 residues. The CDR3 here is CASSPLQRGANEQFF. The CDR3 nucleotides are TGTGCCAGCAGCCCACTCCAGCGGGGGGCGAATGAGCAGTTCTTC.

This clonotype was found many times. This chain's CDR3 is CASRLTREGTNQPQHF. In nucleotides, the CDR3 is TGTGCAAGTCGCTTAACGCGGGAAGGGACCAATCAGCCCCAGCATTTT. The rearrangement uses TRBV12-2 and TRBJ1-5; the table assigns TRBD1, which was not confirmed against the DNA. TRBV12-2 is a pseudogene segment. The CDR3 is 16 residues long.

Comment on this clonotype: Possible read error: a much larger clone is one base away. The V call is TRBV5-6, the J call TRBJ1-2; D is unclear. The CDR3 sequence is 14 residues long. CDR1 and CDR2 from the germline V gene are SGHDT and YYEEEE. The CDR3 DNA reads as TGTGCCTGCAGCCCACCGACGGAAGGCTATGGCTACACCTTC. Its protein product is CACSPPTEGYGYTF.

This clonotype was counted ten times or more. This chain links TRBV11-2 with TRBJ2-7, with D perhaps TRBD2 (6 bases). CDR1 and CDR2 (germline): SGHAT, FQNNGV. This CDR3 is built from 13 residues. Trimming cost V 3 bases and J 2 bases, with 8 bases left between them. CDR3 DNA: TGTGCCAGCAGCTTCGGGGGAACCTACGAGCAGTACTTC. Amino acid sequence: CASSFGGTYEQYF.

The table lists this clonotype with many counts. The gene calls are TRBV23-1 and TRBJ2-7; D is uncertain. TRBV23-1 is sorted into the ORF group, with uncertain function. This CDR3 is built from 14 residues. V was pared by 2 bases and J by 2 bases, with 10 bases between. DNA for the CDR3: TGCGCCAGCAGTCAACCAATTTTCCCCTACGAGCAGTACTTC. Translation: CASSQPIFPYEQYF.

This clonotype was found many times. The rearrangement links TRBV20-1 to TRBJ2-5; D assignment may be TRBD1 or TRBD2 (5 bases each). Trimming pared 3 bases from V and 5 bases from J, leaving 13 bases between. The CDR3 consists of 13 residues. Looked up from germline, CDR1 is DFQATT and CDR2 is SNEGSKA (reference sequence). The CDR3: CSASRGRRETQYF. The CDR3 region has the DNA TGCAGTGCTAGTAGGGGCAGGAGGGAGACCCAGTACTTC.

This clonotype was seen ten or more times. The chain joins TRBV11-1 to TRBJ2-3; 12 bases align to TRBD2. Germline values: CDR1 SGHAT, CDR2 FQDESV (reference sequence). This CDR3 is 16 amino acids long. V shed 5 bases and J 5 bases; nucleotides not matched to a gene: 8. The chain's CDR3 is CASSILAGGPGDTQYF. CDR3 coding DNA: TGTGCCAGCAGCATCCTAGCGGGGGGGCCTGGAGATACGCAGTATTTT. Combining the CDR3 with reference TRBV11-1 and TRBJ2-3 gives the whole variable domain EAEVAQSPRYKITEKSQAVAFWCDPISGHATLYWYRQILGQGPELLVQFQDESVVDDSQLPKDRFSAERLKGVDSTLKIQPAELGDSAMYLCASSILAGGPGDTQYFGPGTRLTVL.

With respect to this clonotype: This may be a read error: a much more frequent sequence differs by one nucleotide. It is likely a read error, because the conserved phenylalanine at the end of the CDR3 is missing. CDR3 region: CASSFAGANVLTL. CDR3 bases: TGTGCCAGCAGTTTCGCGGGGGCCAACGTCCTGACTCTC. The chain is built from TRBV27 and TRBJ2-6, with no clear D. The CDR3 totals 13 residues. Trimming cost V 3 bases and J 4 bases, with 4 bases left between them. Germline V gene lookup returns CDR1 MNHEY and CDR2 SMNVEV (reference sequence).

The gene calls are TRBV6-5 and TRBJ2-7; D may correspond to TRBD1 or TRBD2 (6 bases each). The CDR3 consists of 17 residues. V lost 0 bases, J lost 4 bases, and 19 bases lay in between. Germline V gene lookup returns CDR1 MNHEY and CDR2 SVGAGI. The CDR3 loop is CASSYSNHPGAGYEQYF. DNA of the CDR3: TGTGCCAGCAGTTACTCGAATCACCCGGGGGCAGGGTACGAGCAGTACTTC.

Many counts were recorded for this clonotype. The rearrangement joins TRBV11-2 to TRBJ2-1, with TRBD2 as a possible D gene (5 bases). Per germline, CDR1 SGHAT and CDR2 FQNNGV. The CDR3 length is 16 residues. Between the trimmed V and J ends, which lost 6 bases and 4 bases, there was a span of 19 bases. This CDR3 reads CASSVTFGEWYNEQFF. CDR3 coding DNA: TGTGCCAGCAGTGTCACGTTCGGGGAATGGTACAATGAGCAGTTCTTC.

The sample holds many counts of this clonotype. V is TRBV7-3 and J is TRBJ2-1; possible D gene TRBD2, 5 bases. V lost 3 bases, J lost 0 bases, and 9 bases lay in between. CDR1 and CDR2 from the germline V gene are SGHTA and FQGTGA. This CDR3 has 15 residues. CDR3 amino acids: CASSLDLSSYNEQFF. The CDR3 DNA sequence: TGTGCCAGCAGCTTGGACTTAAGCTCCTACAATGAGCAGTTCTTC. The entire variable domain, with the rest obtained from reference TRBV7-3 and TRBJ2-1, is as follows: GAGVSQTPSNKVTEKGKYVELRCDPISGHTALYWYRQSLGQGPEFLIYFQGTGAADDSGLPNDRFFAVRPEGSVSTLKIQRTERGDSAVYLCASSLDLSSYNEQFFGPGTRLTVL.